The rows below give T cell receptor beta chains drawn from one sample of a study of blood T cell repertoires in COVID-19. Libraries were prepared by immunoSEQ multiplex PCR; TCRdb keeps only in-frame clonotypes and omits some of them. The table has 160,000 or so clones, approximately 90% seen once. Sequenced sample: peripheral blood. These receptors were collected from a woman aged 70-85 years with acute or convalescent COVID-19. Each CDR3 is given with its conserved first and last residue. Each record gives: CDR3 DNA, CDR3 protein, D gene, J gene, V gene, clone size. The D gene is left open where the match is weak. Clone size, where shown, is once, few, many, or a class for clones that have expanded.

CDR3nt: TGTGCCAGCAGTTTGCCGGGACTACCGAGGGGTACGCAGTATTTT
CDR3aa: CASSLPGLPRGTQYF
d_gene: TRBD2
j_gene: TRBJ2-3
v_gene: TRBV28
abundance: NA

CDR3nt: TGCAGCGTTGAACGGGGGGCGCTGGGCGGGGAGCTGTTTTTT
CDR3aa: CSVERGALGGELFF
d_gene: NA
j_gene: TRBJ2-2
v_gene: TRBV29-1
abundance: NA

CDR3nt: TGTGCCAGCAGCCTGACAGGGGGAAAATCACCCCTCCACTTT
CDR3aa: CASSLTGGKSPLHF
d_gene: TRBD1
j_gene: TRBJ1-6
v_gene: TRBV13
abundance: NA

CDR3nt: TGTGCCAGCAGTGAAACTGAGAGCTCCTATAATTCACCCCTCCACTTT
CDR3aa: CASSETESSYNSPLHF
d_gene: NA
j_gene: TRBJ1-6
v_gene: TRBV6-1
abundance: NA

CDR3nt: TGTGCTAGTGGTTTGGTCTCAGGGGGCTTGAACCAAGAGACCCAGTACTTC
CDR3aa: CASGLVSGGLNQETQYF
d_gene: TRBD1
j_gene: TRBJ2-5
v_gene: TRBV12-5
abundance: once

CDR3nt: TGCGCCAGCAGCTTAACAGGGGAAAGCACAGATACGCAGTATTTT
CDR3aa: CASSLTGESTDTQYF
d_gene: TRBD1
j_gene: TRBJ2-3
v_gene: TRBV5-1
abundance: NA

CDR3nt: TGTGCCAGCTCACCGCAGGGGGCAGGGTTCAATGAGCAGTTCTTC
CDR3aa: CASSPQGAGFNEQFF
d_gene: TRBD1
j_gene: TRBJ2-1
v_gene: TRBV18
abundance: NA

CDR3nt: TGTGCCAGCAGCCAAGGGGCCGCCTATAATTCACCCCTCCACTTT
CDR3aa: CASSQGAAYNSPLHF
d_gene: NA
j_gene: TRBJ1-6
v_gene: TRBV14
abundance: NA

CDR3nt: TGTGCCATCAGTGAGGCCGGGACAGGGAACACTGAAGCTTTCTTT
CDR3aa: CAISEAGTGNTEAFF
d_gene: TRBD1
j_gene: TRBJ1-1
v_gene: TRBV10-3
abundance: NA

CDR3nt: TGTGCCAGCAGCCCTTGGACTAGCGGCAACCGCGAGCAGTACTTC
CDR3aa: CASSPWTSGNREQYF
d_gene: TRBD2
j_gene: TRBJ2-7
v_gene: TRBV3-1/TRBV3-2
abundance: NA

CDR3nt: TGTGCCTGGAGGGACAGGGGGCGCGTATTCGAGCAGTACTTC
CDR3aa: CAWRDRGRVFEQYF
d_gene: TRBD1
j_gene: TRBJ2-7
v_gene: TRBV30
abundance: once

CDR3nt: TGTGCCATCAGTGAGTCAGGGGGACAGGGAGGCAATCAGCCCCAGCATTTT
CDR3aa: CAISESGGQGGNQPQHF
d_gene: TRBD1
j_gene: TRBJ1-5
v_gene: TRBV10-3
abundance: NA

CDR3nt: TGTGCCAGCAGCTTACCGGGACAGGACATATATGGCTACACCTTC
CDR3aa: CASSLPGQDIYGYTF
d_gene: TRBD1
j_gene: TRBJ1-2
v_gene: TRBV5-4
abundance: NA

CDR3nt: TGCGCCAGCAGCACCGGACAGAGCTACAATGAGCAGTTCTTC
CDR3aa: CASSTGQSYNEQFF
d_gene: NA
j_gene: TRBJ2-1
v_gene: TRBV5-1
abundance: NA

CDR3nt: TGTGCCACAACCTTGGACACGTACTACGAGCAGTACTTC
CDR3aa: CATTLDTYYEQYF
d_gene: NA
j_gene: TRBJ2-7
v_gene: TRBV21-1
abundance: NA